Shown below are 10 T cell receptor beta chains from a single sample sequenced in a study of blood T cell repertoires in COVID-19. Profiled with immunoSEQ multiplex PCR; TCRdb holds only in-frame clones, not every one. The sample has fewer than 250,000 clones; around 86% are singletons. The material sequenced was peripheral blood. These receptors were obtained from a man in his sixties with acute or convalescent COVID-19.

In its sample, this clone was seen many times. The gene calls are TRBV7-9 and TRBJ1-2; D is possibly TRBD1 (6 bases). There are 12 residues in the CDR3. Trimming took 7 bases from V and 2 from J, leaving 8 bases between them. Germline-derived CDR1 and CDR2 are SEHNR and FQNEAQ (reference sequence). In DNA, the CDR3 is TGTGCCAGCATGGGACACAACTATGGCTACACCTTC. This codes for CASMGHNYGYTF.

CDR3 sequence: CASSSPGQGAYGYTF. In DNA, the CDR3 is TGTGCCAGCAGTTCTCCGGGACAGGGGGCTTATGGCTACACCTTC. The rearrangement uses TRBV28 and TRBJ1-2, with 12 bases matching TRBD1. The CDR3 is 15 amino acids. Germline V gene data show CDR1 as MDHEN and CDR2 as SYDVKM. V lost 4 bases, J lost 5 bases, and 5 bases stayed unmatched.

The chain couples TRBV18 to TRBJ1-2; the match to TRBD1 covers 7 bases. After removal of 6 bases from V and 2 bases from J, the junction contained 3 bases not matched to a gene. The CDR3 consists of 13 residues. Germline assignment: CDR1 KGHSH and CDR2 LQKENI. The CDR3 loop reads CASSGRGNYGYTF. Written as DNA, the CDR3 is TGTGCCAGCTCGGGCAGGGGGAACTATGGCTACACCTTC.

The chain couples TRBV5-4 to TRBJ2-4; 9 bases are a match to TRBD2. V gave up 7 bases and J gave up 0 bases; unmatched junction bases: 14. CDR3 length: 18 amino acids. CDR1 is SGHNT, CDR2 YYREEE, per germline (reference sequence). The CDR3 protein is CASSPSASGVLAKNIQYF. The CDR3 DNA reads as TGTGCCAGCTCCCCCTCGGCTAGCGGGGTACTAGCCAAAAACATTCAGTACTTC.

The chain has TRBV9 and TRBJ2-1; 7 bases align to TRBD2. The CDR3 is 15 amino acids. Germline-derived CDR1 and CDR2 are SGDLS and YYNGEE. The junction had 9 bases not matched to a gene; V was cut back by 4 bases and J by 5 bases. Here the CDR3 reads CASSSPGTTDNEQFF. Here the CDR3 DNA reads TGTGCCAGCAGCAGTCCCGGGACTACAGACAATGAGCAGTTCTTC. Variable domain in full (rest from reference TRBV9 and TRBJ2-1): DSGVTQTPKHLITATGQRVTLRCSPRSGDLSVYWYQQSLDQGLQFLIQYYNGEERAKGNILERFSAQQFPDLHSELNLSSLELGDSALYFCASSSPGTTDNEQFFGPGTRLTVL.

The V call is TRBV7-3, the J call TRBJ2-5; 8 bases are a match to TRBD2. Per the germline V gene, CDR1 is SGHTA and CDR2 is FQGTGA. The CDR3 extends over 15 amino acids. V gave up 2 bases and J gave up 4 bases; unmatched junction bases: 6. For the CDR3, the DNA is TGTGCCAGCAGCTTACAGCGGGGGCTAAGAGAGACCCAGTACTTC. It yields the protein CASSLQRGLRETQYF.

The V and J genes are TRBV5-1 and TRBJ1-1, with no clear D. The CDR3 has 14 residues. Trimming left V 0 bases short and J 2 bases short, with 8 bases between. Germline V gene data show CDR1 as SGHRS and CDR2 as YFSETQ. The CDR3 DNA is TGCGCCAGCAGCTTGGCCCAGATAAACACTGAAGCTTTCTTT. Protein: CASSLAQINTEAFF.

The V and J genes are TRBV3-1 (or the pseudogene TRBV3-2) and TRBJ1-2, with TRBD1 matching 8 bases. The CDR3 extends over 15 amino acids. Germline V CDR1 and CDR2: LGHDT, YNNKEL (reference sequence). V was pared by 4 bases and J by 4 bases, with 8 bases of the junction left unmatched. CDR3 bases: TGTGCCAGCAGCCGACGGGTGGACAGGGCCTATGGCTACACCTTC. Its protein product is CASSRRVDRAYGYTF.

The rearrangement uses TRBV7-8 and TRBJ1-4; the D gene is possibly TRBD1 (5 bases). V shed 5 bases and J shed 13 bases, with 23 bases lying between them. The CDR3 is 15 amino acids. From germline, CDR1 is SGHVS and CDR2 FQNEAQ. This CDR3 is CASSARDFQNKGLFF. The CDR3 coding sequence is TGTGCCAGCAGCGCCCGGGACTTCCAGAATAAGGGACTGTTTTTT.

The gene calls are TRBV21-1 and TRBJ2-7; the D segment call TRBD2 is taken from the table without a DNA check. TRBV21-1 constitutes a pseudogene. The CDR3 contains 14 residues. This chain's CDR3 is CASSKNAETYEQYF. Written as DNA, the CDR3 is TGTGCCAGCAGCAAAAACGCGGAAACCTACGAGCAGTACTTC.